This T cell receptor beta chain is drawn from a study of control samples from healthy donors and cancer patients. The assay was immunoSEQ multiplex PCR, and TCRdb's table has in-frame clones only and misses some. The sample carries around 100,000 clones, around nine tenths recorded once. The sequence was obtained from a man aged 25 to 45 in good health. The specimen was blood.

The CDR3 DNA reads TGTGCCACCAGTGGGACGGACAATGAGCAGTTCTTC. Translation gives CATSGTDNEQFF. This sequence joins TRBV24-1 and TRBJ2-1; D is ambiguous. V was clipped by 5 bases and J by 5 bases, with 6 bases between them. The CDR3 is 12 amino acids. Germline V gene lookup returns CDR1 KGHDR and CDR2 SFDVKD.